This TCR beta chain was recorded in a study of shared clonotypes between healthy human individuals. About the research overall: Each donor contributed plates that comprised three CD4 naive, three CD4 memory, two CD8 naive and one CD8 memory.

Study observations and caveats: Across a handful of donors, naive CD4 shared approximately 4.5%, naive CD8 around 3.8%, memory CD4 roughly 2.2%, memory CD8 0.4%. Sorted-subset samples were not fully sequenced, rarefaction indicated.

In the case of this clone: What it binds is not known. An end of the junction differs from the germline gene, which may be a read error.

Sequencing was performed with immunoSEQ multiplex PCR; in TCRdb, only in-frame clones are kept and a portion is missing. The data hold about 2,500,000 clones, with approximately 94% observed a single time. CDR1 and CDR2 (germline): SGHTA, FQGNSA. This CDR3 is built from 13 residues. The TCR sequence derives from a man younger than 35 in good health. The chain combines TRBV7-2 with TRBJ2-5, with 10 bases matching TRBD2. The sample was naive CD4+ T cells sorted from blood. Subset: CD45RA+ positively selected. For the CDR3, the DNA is TGTGCCGGCAGACTAGCGGGCCAAGAGACCCAGTACTTC. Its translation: CAGRLAGQETQYF.